The rows below give T cell receptor beta chains drawn from one sample of a study of beta chain features in type 1 diabetes. Generated by immunoSEQ multiplex PCR, the TCRdb table keeps only in-frame clones and is missing some. The sample has around 280,000 clones, 7.5% to 9.5% seen once. The sequencing sample was made of central memory CD4+ T cells from blood. The source is a woman aged 18-29 years in good health. CDR3s include the opening cysteine and the closing phenylalanine or tryptophan.

v_gene	CDR3aa
TRBV7-2	CASSLVGAGTPDTQYF
TRBV30	CAWRGQGAGGYGYTF
TRBV6-5	CASKQELSYNEQFF
TRBV7-2	CASSPESAPGANVLTF
TRBV29-1	CSGGGVYDNEQFF
TRBV25-1	CASSGDNTDTQYF
TRBV2	CASSVFAASYNEQFF
TRBV12-5	CASGLVITSGDIQETQYF
TRBV4-3	CASSQSGLTGTEQYF
TRBV2	CASLPRPGDSNQPQHF
TRBV7-6	CASSSLRGHQETQYF
TRBV5-1	CASSLSGNSPLHF
TRBV4-2	CASSQDLLNTEAFF
TRBV5-1	CASSFAGGQNEQFF
TRBV7-9	CASITLAGRPGSYNEQFF
TRBV7-9	CASGGRLAEYNEQFF
TRBV21-1	CASTTWEGWGGYTF
TRBV25-1	CASSSRTVASGKLFF
TRBV5-1	CASSGRGPATEAFF
TRBV15	CATSWGADTQYF
TRBV7-2	CASSRRPGTEAFF
TRBV27	CASTFGTGTDTQYF
TRBV7-9	CASSHRGQGYNEKLFF
TRBV19	CASRDSRTYNEQFF
TRBV7-6	CASSKGQGIGTDTQYF
TRBV18	CASSPLGGQPQHF
TRBV10-3	CAIRGTGKRNEAFF
TRBV2	CASRRDRGNEQFF
TRBV6-1	CASSAGQGWVTEAFF
TRBV6-5	CASRTSGNNEQFF
TRBV10-3	CAISVGSTDTQYF